Sequencing of this TCR beta chain was carried out in a study of CD8 T cells in ankylosing spondylitis. The V gene lost 5 bases and the J gene lost 8 bases, with 13 bases spanning the gap. CDR3 length: 13 amino acids. Per the germline V gene, CDR1 is SEHNR and CDR2 is FQNEAQ (reference sequence). TCRdb reprocessed the 5' RACE reads via MiXCR and lists one record per CDR3 protein. The table lists fewer than 250,000 distinct CDR3 sequences, roughly a third of them singletons, with roughly 4.2% in the top ten. J is TRBJ1-5 and V is TRBV7-9; the D is unclear. Sample: blood, either unsorted or a sorted T cell fraction (not recorded which). The TCR sequence derives from a male donor with ankylosing spondylitis or in good health (not recorded which). CDR3 sequence reads: CASSPAGWEPQHF. CDR3 bases: TGTGCCAGCAGCCCGGCCGGGTGGGAGCCCCAGCATTTT.